This is a list of T cell receptor beta chains from one sample in a study of response to subunit inactivated influenza vaccine. One entry per CDR3 protein results from TCRdb running MiXCR on the RT-PCR reads. The table lists roughly 500,000 distinct CDR3 sequences, 25% of them singletons. The input for sequencing was CD4+ T cells sorted from PBMCs, taken about 5 days after vaccination. The receptors shown here come from a man aged 45 to 65 who received an inactivated influenza vaccine. Both conserved end residues are part of each CDR3. Fields, in order: CDR3 protein, CDR3 DNA, D gene, clone size, J gene, V gene. A D gene is named only where the DNA matches it firmly. Some rows mark clone size as missing; the rest say once, few, many or name a class of expanded clone.

CDR3aa: CASSLTGVGQFF
CDR3nt: TGTGCCAGCAGTTTAACGGGGGTGGGGCAGTTCTTC
d_gene: NA
abundance: NA
j_gene: TRBJ2-1
v_gene: TRBV27

CDR3aa: CASSPPLARGYSYNEQFF
CDR3nt: TGTGCCAGCAGCCCCCCTCTAGCGAGAGGTTACTCCTACAATGAGCAGTTCTTC
d_gene: NA
abundance: many
j_gene: TRBJ2-1
v_gene: TRBV5-6

CDR3aa: CASSPRATNEKLFF
CDR3nt: TGTGCCAGCAGCCCCAGGGCAACTAATGAAAAACTGTTTTTT
d_gene: NA
abundance: few
j_gene: TRBJ1-4
v_gene: TRBV7-2

CDR3aa: CASSPGQGVAGELFF
CDR3nt: TGTGCCAGCAGCCCGGGACAGGGGGTAGCCGGGGAGCTGTTTTTT
d_gene: TRBD1
abundance: few
j_gene: TRBJ2-2
v_gene: TRBV7-2

CDR3aa: CASSAVGDRTSEQFF
CDR3nt: TGCGCCAGCAGCGCGGTGGGGGACCGTACGAGTGAGCAGTTCTTC
d_gene: NA
abundance: NA
j_gene: TRBJ2-1
v_gene: TRBV5-1

CDR3aa: CASSIGQGWNTEAFF
CDR3nt: TGTGCCAGCAGCATAGGACAGGGATGGAACACTGAAGCTTTCTTT
d_gene: TRBD1
abundance: NA
j_gene: TRBJ1-1
v_gene: TRBV7-2

CDR3aa: CASSQGYGVGARSYNEQFF
CDR3nt: TGTGCCAGCAGCCAAGGATACGGGGTAGGAGCCCGCTCCTACAATGAGCAGTTCTTC
d_gene: NA
abundance: NA
j_gene: TRBJ2-1
v_gene: TRBV4-2

CDR3aa: CSARETSGVRLYEQYF
CDR3nt: TGCAGTGCTAGAGAGACTAGCGGGGTCCGATTGTACGAGCAGTACTTC
d_gene: TRBD2
abundance: few
j_gene: TRBJ2-7
v_gene: TRBV20-1

CDR3aa: CASSPMRGADEKLFF
CDR3nt: TGTGCCAGCAGCCCAATGAGGGGCGCTGACGAAAAACTGTTTTTT
d_gene: NA
abundance: few
j_gene: TRBJ1-4
v_gene: TRBV4-2

CDR3aa: CASRDRPPNEKLFF
CDR3nt: TGTGCCAGCAGGGACAGGCCGCCTAATGAAAAACTGTTTTTT
d_gene: TRBD1
abundance: few
j_gene: TRBJ1-4
v_gene: TRBV12-3/TRBV12-4

CDR3aa: CASRTGENYGYTF
CDR3nt: TGTGCCAGCAGAACAGGCGAAAACTATGGCTACACCTTC
d_gene: NA
abundance: few
j_gene: TRBJ1-2
v_gene: TRBV6-1

CDR3aa: CASSLSPKETQYF
CDR3nt: TGTGCCAGCAGCTTATCCCCGAAAGAGACCCAGTACTTC
d_gene: NA
abundance: few
j_gene: TRBJ2-5
v_gene: TRBV7-2

CDR3aa: CASSLASATYEQYF
CDR3nt: TGTGCCAGCAGCTTAGCTAGCGCTACCTACGAGCAGTACTTC
d_gene: NA
abundance: once
j_gene: TRBJ2-7
v_gene: TRBV7-8

CDR3aa: CASSPSGRRADTQYF
CDR3nt: TGTGCCAGCAGTCCTAGCGGGAGAAGGGCAGATACGCAGTATTTT
d_gene: TRBD2
abundance: NA
j_gene: TRBJ2-3
v_gene: TRBV6-1

CDR3aa: CASSLRPGGDTEAFF
CDR3nt: TGCGCCAGCAGCTTGCGGCCAGGGGGGGACACTGAAGCTTTCTTT
d_gene: TRBD1
abundance: few
j_gene: TRBJ1-1
v_gene: TRBV5-1

CDR3aa: CASSTRESYTF
CDR3nt: TGTGCCAGCAGTACGCGAGAGAGCTACACCTTC
d_gene: NA
abundance: NA
j_gene: TRBJ1-2
v_gene: TRBV12-3/TRBV12-4

CDR3aa: CASRDTGHPQETQYF
CDR3nt: TGTGCCAGCAGAGACACCGGACACCCCCAAGAGACCCAGTACTTC
d_gene: NA
abundance: few
j_gene: TRBJ2-5
v_gene: TRBV28

CDR3aa: CASRGWGPINYGYTF
CDR3nt: TGTGCCAGCAGGGGTTGGGGGCCAATTAACTATGGCTACACCTTC
d_gene: NA
abundance: few
j_gene: TRBJ1-2
v_gene: TRBV7-2

CDR3aa: CASSLATLNSYNEQFF
CDR3nt: TGTGCCAGCAGCTTAGCGACGTTGAACTCCTACAATGAGCAGTTCTTC
d_gene: NA
abundance: few
j_gene: TRBJ2-1
v_gene: TRBV7-2

CDR3aa: CASRTRTGGELFF
CDR3nt: TGTGCCAGCAGAACAAGGACAGGCGGGGAGCTGTTTTTT
d_gene: TRBD1
abundance: NA
j_gene: TRBJ2-2
v_gene: TRBV12-3/TRBV12-4

CDR3aa: CASSLRDYRDTQYF
CDR3nt: TGTGCCAGCAGCTTAAGGGACTACCGAGATACGCAGTATTTT
d_gene: TRBD2
abundance: few
j_gene: TRBJ2-3
v_gene: TRBV7-2

CDR3aa: CASSGGLQNTQYF
CDR3nt: TGTGCCAGCAGCGGGGGACTACAAAATACGCAGTATTTT
d_gene: TRBD2
abundance: few
j_gene: TRBJ2-3
v_gene: TRBV7-2

CDR3aa: CSVEVAGSYEQYF
CDR3nt: TGCAGCGTTGAAGTGGCGGGATCCTACGAGCAGTACTTC
d_gene: NA
abundance: few
j_gene: TRBJ2-7
v_gene: TRBV29-1

CDR3aa: CASSVGPGQGAPGIGEQYF
CDR3nt: TGTGCCAGCAGCGTAGGCCCGGGACAGGGGGCGCCCGGGATAGGCGAGCAGTACTTC
d_gene: TRBD1
abundance: NA
j_gene: TRBJ2-7
v_gene: TRBV9

CDR3aa: CATSRDRGGTEAFF
CDR3nt: TGTGCCACCAGCAGAGACAGGGGAGGGACTGAAGCTTTCTTT
d_gene: NA
abundance: few
j_gene: TRBJ1-1
v_gene: TRBV15

CDR3aa: CASSRTMIDTQYF
CDR3nt: TGTGCCAGCAGCCGCACCATGATAGATACGCAGTATTTT
d_gene: NA
abundance: few
j_gene: TRBJ2-3
v_gene: TRBV6-2/TRBV6-3

CDR3aa: CSASTGYNEQYF
CDR3nt: TGCAGTGCTAGTACTGGGTATAACGAGCAGTACTTC
d_gene: NA
abundance: NA
j_gene: TRBJ2-7
v_gene: TRBV20-1

CDR3aa: CATSDYSGGGFNEQFF
CDR3nt: TGTGCCACCAGTGACTATAGCGGGGGGGGCTTTAATGAGCAGTTCTTC
d_gene: TRBD2
abundance: few
j_gene: TRBJ2-1
v_gene: TRBV24-1

CDR3aa: CASSLRDYPNEQFF
CDR3nt: TGTGCCAGCAGCCTCCGGGACTACCCCAATGAGCAGTTCTTC
d_gene: NA
abundance: few
j_gene: TRBJ2-1
v_gene: TRBV21-1

CDR3aa: CSARDPIRNEQFF
CDR3nt: TGCAGTGCTAGAGATCCGATAAGGAATGAGCAGTTCTTC
d_gene: NA
abundance: NA
j_gene: TRBJ2-1
v_gene: TRBV20-1

CDR3aa: CATSALQANTGELFF
CDR3nt: TGTGCCACCAGTGCTCTTCAGGCGAACACCGGGGAGCTGTTTTTT
d_gene: NA
abundance: NA
j_gene: TRBJ2-2
v_gene: TRBV24-1

CDR3aa: CSARAAQGAYEQYF
CDR3nt: TGCAGTGCTAGAGCCGCACAGGGGGCCTACGAGCAGTACTTC
d_gene: TRBD1
abundance: few
j_gene: TRBJ2-7
v_gene: TRBV20-1

CDR3aa: CASSFSDATNEKLFF
CDR3nt: TGTGCCAGCAGTTTTTCGGATGCAACTAATGAAAAACTGTTTTTT
d_gene: NA
abundance: NA
j_gene: TRBJ1-4
v_gene: TRBV28

CDR3aa: CASSQVAGSQYNEQFF
CDR3nt: TGTGCCAGCAGCCAAGTAGCGGGGAGCCAGTACAATGAGCAGTTCTTC
d_gene: TRBD2
abundance: few
j_gene: TRBJ2-1
v_gene: TRBV14

CDR3aa: CAIRPGTANEKLFF
CDR3nt: TGTGCCATCAGGCCCGGGACAGCTAATGAAAAACTGTTTTTT
d_gene: TRBD1
abundance: NA
j_gene: TRBJ1-4
v_gene: TRBV10-3

CDR3aa: CASSPTLTGLYGYTF
CDR3nt: TGTGCCAGCAGCCCGACGCTGACAGGGCTCTATGGCTACACCTTC
d_gene: TRBD1
abundance: once
j_gene: TRBJ1-2
v_gene: TRBV7-2

CDR3aa: CSARSGTSGGASTDTQYF
CDR3nt: TGCAGTGCTAGATCCGGGACTAGCGGGGGGGCTAGCACAGATACGCAGTATTTT
d_gene: TRBD2
abundance: NA
j_gene: TRBJ2-3
v_gene: TRBV20-1

CDR3aa: CAISEETGGARTEAFF
CDR3nt: TGTGCCATCAGTGAGGAAACAGGGGGCGCGAGGACTGAAGCTTTCTTT
d_gene: TRBD1
abundance: NA
j_gene: TRBJ1-1
v_gene: TRBV10-3

CDR3aa: CSARGGAGNTDTQYF
CDR3nt: TGCAGTGCTAGGGGGGGAGCGGGAAACACAGATACGCAGTATTTT
d_gene: TRBD2
abundance: NA
j_gene: TRBJ2-3
v_gene: TRBV20-1

CDR3aa: CSARDSGTPNQPQHF
CDR3nt: TGCAGTGCTAGAGATTCCGGGACTCCCAATCAGCCCCAGCATTTT
d_gene: NA
abundance: few
j_gene: TRBJ1-5
v_gene: TRBV20-1

CDR3aa: CASSLGAGYGYTF
CDR3nt: TGTGCCAGCAGCTTAGGGGCGGGCTATGGCTACACCTTC
d_gene: NA
abundance: NA
j_gene: TRBJ1-2
v_gene: TRBV7-8

CDR3aa: CASRRTGAHNTGELFF
CDR3nt: TGCGCCAGCAGGCGGACAGGGGCCCACAACACCGGGGAGCTGTTTTTT
d_gene: TRBD1
abundance: few
j_gene: TRBJ2-2
v_gene: TRBV4-1

CDR3aa: CASSPDTWGNYGYTF
CDR3nt: TGTGCCAGCTCACCTGACACCTGGGGGAACTATGGCTACACCTTC
d_gene: NA
abundance: NA
j_gene: TRBJ1-2
v_gene: TRBV18

CDR3aa: CASSPPVALYEQYF
CDR3nt: TGTGCCAGCTCCCCCCCGGTCGCTCTATACGAGCAGTACTTC
d_gene: NA
abundance: NA
j_gene: TRBJ2-7
v_gene: TRBV18

CDR3aa: CASSRFSGTGEYEQYF
CDR3nt: TGTGCCAGCAGCCGATTTTCCGGGACAGGGGAATACGAGCAGTACTTC
d_gene: TRBD1
abundance: few
j_gene: TRBJ2-7
v_gene: TRBV7-6

CDR3aa: CASSEDRPIEAQHF
CDR3nt: TGTGCCAGCAGTGAGGACAGACCCATCGAGGCCCAGCATTTT
d_gene: NA
abundance: few
j_gene: TRBJ1-5
v_gene: TRBV12-3/TRBV12-4